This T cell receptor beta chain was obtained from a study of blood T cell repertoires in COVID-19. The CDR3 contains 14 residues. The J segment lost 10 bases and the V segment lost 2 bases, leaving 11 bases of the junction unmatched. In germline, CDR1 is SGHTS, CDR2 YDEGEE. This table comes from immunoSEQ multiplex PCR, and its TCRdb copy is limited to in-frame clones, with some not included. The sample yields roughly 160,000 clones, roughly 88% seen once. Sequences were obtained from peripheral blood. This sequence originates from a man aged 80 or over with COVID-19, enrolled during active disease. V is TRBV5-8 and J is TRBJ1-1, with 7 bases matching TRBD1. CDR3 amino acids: CASSLGQVLGTAFF. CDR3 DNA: TGTGCCAGCAGCTTAGGACAGGTTCTTGGAACAGCTTTCTTT.